The clone carrying this T cell receptor beta chain was seen only a few times. As yet, its antigen is unknown. The sample is drawn from a study of beta chain features in type 1 diabetes. Study overall: The study examined about 100,000,000 sorted cells across all samples. Study outcomes and limitations: Amplification by PCR could prefer shorter templates, with the same effect in patients and controls.

V lost 1 base and J lost 6, with 13 bases in between. Germline V gene sequence: CDR1 SGHTA, CDR2 FQGNSA. This CDR3 is built from 15 residues. What was sequenced were expressed TCRB transcripts, since all of the isolated RNA had been reverse transcribed. The table came from immunoSEQ multiplex PCR; TCRdb's copy has only in-frame clones and leaves some out. The table lists about 340,000 clones, roughly 8% of them singletons, with 0.44% in the top ten. The authors obtained over 95% purity in all sorted populations. This chain links TRBV7-2 with TRBJ2-1, with D perhaps matching TRBD1 (6 bases). The clonotype originates from a woman younger than 30 in good health. Sequences were obtained from central memory CD4+ T cells from blood. The CDR3 spells CASSLGGHPSNEQFF. CDR3 nucleotide sequence: TGTGCCAGCAGCTTAGGGGGACACCCCTCCAATGAGCAGTTCTTC.